This T cell receptor (beta chain) was identified during a study of blood T cell repertoires in COVID-19. On the study more broadly: The study drew acute and convalescent COVID-19 samples from the United States, Italy and Spain.

J gave up 6 bases and V 3 bases, and 8 bases lay outside the gene matches. This CDR3 comprises 16 residues. Germline lookup yields CDR1 KGHSH and CDR2 LQKENI. Measured with immunoSEQ multiplex PCR; TCRdb has only the in-frame clones, and not every one. The profile shows some 300,000 clones, roughly 90% of them singletons. A Seattle source enrolled patients during active infection and followed them longitudinally. The specimen sequenced was peripheral blood. V and J are TRBV18 and TRBJ2-5; 12 bases align to TRBD1. The receptor was derived from a woman aged 70-85 years with COVID-19, enrolled during active disease. The CDR3 spells CASSPPGTGGRKTQYF. CDR3 in DNA: TGTGCCAGCTCACCCCCGGGGACAGGGGGCCGAAAGACCCAGTACTTC.